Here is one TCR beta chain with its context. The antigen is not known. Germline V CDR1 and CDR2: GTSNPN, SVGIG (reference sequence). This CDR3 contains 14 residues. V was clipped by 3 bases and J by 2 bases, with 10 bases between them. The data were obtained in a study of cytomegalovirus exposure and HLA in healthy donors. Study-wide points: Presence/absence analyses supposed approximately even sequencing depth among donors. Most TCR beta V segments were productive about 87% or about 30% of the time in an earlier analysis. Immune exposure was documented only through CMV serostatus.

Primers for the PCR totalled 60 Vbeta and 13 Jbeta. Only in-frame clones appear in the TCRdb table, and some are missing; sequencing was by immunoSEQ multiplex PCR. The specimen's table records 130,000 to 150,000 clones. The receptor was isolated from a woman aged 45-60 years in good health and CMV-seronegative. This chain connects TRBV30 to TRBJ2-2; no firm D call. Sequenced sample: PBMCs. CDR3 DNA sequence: TGTGCCTGGAGGCAGGATTTTAACACCGGGGAGCTGTTTTTT. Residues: CAWRQDFNTGELFF.